Sequencing of this T cell receptor beta chain was carried out in a study of T-cell memory formation after mild COVID-19. Whole-study context: TCR clusters were mostly confined to one donor each. Whole-study findings and limits: Day 15 to 85 contracting clones showed balanced CD4/CD8; day 15 to 37 expanders favored CD4+. Mostly located in CM and EM were contracting CD4+ clones, with contracting CD8+ clones located in EMRA. Cross-reactive memory apparently joined, as some responding clones appeared in pre-infection memory.

TCRdb re-analysed the 5' RACE reads in MiXCR, keeping a single row per CDR3 protein. The table records 500,000 to 550,000 distinct CDR3 sequences, around 20% of them present only once. A word on this clonotype: The antigen is unknown.

Sequenced material: PBMCs or a T cell subset sorted from them (not recorded which). The source of this sequence is an adult woman who had mild COVID-19 (a few samples of this study predate the infection). Cell type and time point are not known.

The CDR3 DNA sequence: TGTGCCAGCAGCAAATCAGCGGGGAGCTCCTACAATGAGCAGTTCTTC. Its protein is CASSKSAGSSYNEQFF. V gene TRBV4-2 combines with J gene TRBJ2-1; 7 bases map to TRBD2. This CDR3 has 16 amino acids. Germline values: CDR1 LGHNA, CDR2 YNFKEQ. The V segment lost 5 bases and the J segment 0 bases; nucleotides outside the gene matches: 7.